The 22 T cell receptor beta chains given below trace back to one sample, sequenced in a study of radiotherapy plus CTLA-4 blockade in lung cancer. Libraries were prepared by immunoSEQ multiplex PCR; TCRdb keeps only in-frame clonotypes and omits some of them. The repertoire consists of tens of thousands of clones, with 70% to 85% occurring once and the leading ten covering 3.5% to 4%. The material sequenced was peripheral blood, taken from a patient treated with radiotherapy plus ipilimumab. The receptors derive from a human donor with non-small cell lung cancer who had a partial response to radiotherapy plus ipilimumab.

The chain combines TRBV9 with TRBJ2-2; no reliable D call. The germline gives CDR1 SGDLS, CDR2 YYNGEE. The V end was cut by 0 bases, the J end by 6 bases, with 6 bases between. This CDR3 has 13 residues. The CDR3 DNA sequence: TGTGCCAGCAGCGTAGAGCCGGCCGGGGAGCTGTTTTTT. It is translated as CASSVEPAGELFF.

This chain uses TRBV5-4 with TRBJ2-5; D is perhaps TRBD1 (6 bases). The germline CDR1 and CDR2 sequences are SGHNT and YYREEE (reference sequence). The CDR3 length is 14 residues. V was cut by 2 bases and J by 1 base, with 9 bases left in between. The CDR3 nucleotides are TGTGCCAGCAGCTTAGCAGGGGTCCAAGAGACCCAGTACTTC. As protein: CASSLAGVQETQYF.

This chain links TRBV5-1 with TRBJ1-1; 7 bases line up with TRBD1. Germline V gene sequence: CDR1 SGHRS, CDR2 YFSETQ. CDR3 length: 18 residues. V lost 0 bases and J lost 0; bases outside the gene matches: 11. The CDR3 spells CASSLDPRPGQLNTEAFF. The CDR3 bases are TGCGCCAGCAGCTTGGATCCCAGACCGGGACAGTTGAACACTGAAGCTTTCTTT. Drawing the rest from reference TRBV5-1 and TRBJ1-1, the complete variable domain is KAGVTQTPRYLIKTRGQQVTLSCSPISGHRSVSWYQQTPGQGLQFLFEYFSETQRNKGNFPGRFSGRQFSNSRSEMNVSTLELGDSALYLCASSLDPRPGQLNTEAFFGQGTRLTVV.

J is TRBJ2-7 and V is TRBV7-2; 7 bases fit TRBD1. V was clipped by 5 bases and J by 1 base; unmatched bases: 8. The CDR3 is 15 residues long. Per germline, CDR1 SGHTA and CDR2 FQGNSA. The CDR3 protein is CASSPEGARSYEQYF. The CDR3 coding sequence is TGTGCCAGCAGCCCCGAGGGGGCCAGGTCCTACGAGCAGTACTTC.

The CDR3 region is CASARTGLNSPLHF. The CDR3 DNA is TGTGCCAGCGCCCGGACAGGGCTAAATTCACCCCTCCACTTT. The rearrangement joins TRBV6-5 to TRBJ1-6; 8 nucleotides match TRBD1. The germline V gene encodes CDR1 MNHEY and CDR2 SVGAGI. V gave up 8 bases and J gave up 7 bases; unmatched junction bases: 7. The CDR3 consists of 14 residues.

The rearrangement joins TRBV19 to TRBJ2-5, with D perhaps matching TRBD1 (6 bases). The V gene's germline CDR1 is LNHDA and CDR2 SQIVND (reference sequence). V was trimmed by 2 bases and J by 5 bases, leaving 12 bases between them. The CDR3 totals 14 residues. CDR3: CASSIRAGDETQYF. DNA of the CDR3: TGTGCCAGTAGTATACGGGCAGGGGATGAGACCCAGTACTTC.

The chain has TRBV5-1 and TRBJ2-3, with 11 bases lining up with TRBD2. CDR1 is SGHRS, CDR2 YFSETQ, per germline. Losses at the gene ends were 2 bases for V and 6 bases for J; bases not matched to a gene: 8. The CDR3 is 16 amino acids. The CDR3 here is CASSLVSGGAGDTQYF. The CDR3 DNA follows: TGCGCCAGCAGCTTAGTTAGCGGGGGGGCCGGGGATACGCAGTATTTT.

The CDR3 sequence: CASSESSPTGPYTEAFF. CDR3 nucleotide sequence: TGTGCCAGCAGTGAAAGTAGCCCGACAGGTCCCTACACTGAAGCTTTCTTT. This chain uses TRBV6-1 with TRBJ1-1, with D maybe TRBD1 (6 bases). Germline V CDR1 and CDR2: MNHNS, SASEGT. Trimming stripped 2 bases from V and 3 bases from J, with 19 bases between. The CDR3 extends over 17 amino acids.

The rearrangement joins TRBV10-3 to TRBJ2-7; 8 nucleotides agree with TRBD2. This CDR3 is 15 amino acids long. V was clipped by 1 base and J by 3 bases; unmatched bases: 5. The germline V gene encodes CDR1 ENHRY and CDR2 SYGVKD. In nucleotides, the CDR3 is TGTGCCATCAGTGAGTTGGCGGGGGGCGGCTACGAGCAGTACTTC. Amino acid sequence: CAISELAGGGYEQYF.

The CDR3 sequence is CASSLEGQGLTYEQYF. The CDR3 bases are TGCGCCAGCAGCTTGGAGGGACAGGGGTTAACATACGAGCAGTACTTC. J is TRBJ2-7 and V is TRBV5-1; 10 positions match TRBD1. The CDR3 consists of 16 residues. CDR1 is SGHRS, CDR2 YFSETQ, per germline. After removal of 0 bases from V and 4 bases from J, the junction contained 7 bases not matched to a gene.

This clone has just a few counts. V usage is TRBV7-9 and J usage is TRBJ2-2; 8 nucleotides match TRBD1. Germline V lookup: CDR1 SEHNR, CDR2 FQNEAQ (reference sequence). The CDR3 extends over 15 amino acids. V trimming: 5 bases; J trimming: 5 bases; junction bases outside the gene matches: 7. CDR3 in DNA: TGTGCCAGCAGCCCCCGGACAGGGAGAACCGGGGAGCTGTTTTTT. Its protein is CASSPRTGRTGELFF. Looking up the rest from reference TRBV7-9 and TRBJ2-2 gives the full variable domain: DTGVSQNPRHKITKRGQNVTFRCDPISEHNRLYWYRQTLGQGPEFLTYFQNEAQLEKSRLLSDRFSAERPKGSFSTLEIQRTEQGDSAMYLCASSPRTGRTGELFFGEGSRLTVL.

The chain has TRBV21-1 and TRBJ2-1; the table's D call TRBD2 went unverified against the DNA. TRBV21-1 is shown as a pseudogene. CDR3 length: 17 residues. The CDR3 spells CASSKALGGASYNEQFF. The CDR3 DNA reads TGTGCCAGCAGCAAAGCGCTCGGGGGGGCCTCCTACAATGAGCAGTTCTTC.

The chain joins TRBV7-9 to TRBJ1-4, with no clear D. The germline V and J ends were trimmed by 5 bases and 7 bases, with 14 bases remaining between them. Germline CDR1 is SEHNR and CDR2 is FQNEAQ (reference sequence). There are 14 residues in the CDR3. As DNA, the CDR3 is TGTGCCAGCAGCCTATCCGAACAGTTTGAAAAACTGTTTTTT. Amino acids: CASSLSEQFEKLFF. Looking up the rest from reference TRBV7-9 and TRBJ1-4 gives the full variable domain: DTGVSQNPRHKITKRGQNVTFRCDPISEHNRLYWYRQTLGQGPEFLTYFQNEAQLEKSRLLSDRFSAERPKGSFSTLEIQRTEQGDSAMYLCASSLSEQFEKLFFGSGTQLSVL.

The sample holds a few counts of this clone. The rearrangement links TRBV9 to TRBJ2-7, with D possibly being TRBD1 (6 bases). Germline V gene sequence: CDR1 SGDLS, CDR2 YYNGEE. The CDR3 loop spans 15 amino acids. Trimming removed 4 bases at V and 5 bases at J, with 19 bases between. For the CDR3, the DNA is TGTGCCAGCAGCTCATATACAGGGTCACACGACGAGCAGTACTTC. Its translation: CASSSYTGSHDEQYF.

This rearrangement joins TRBV5-1 to TRBJ2-3; 12 nucleotides agree with TRBD1. The CDR3 loop spans 18 amino acids. Losses at the gene ends were 4 bases for V and 4 bases for J; bases not matched to a gene: 13. Germline V gene sequence: CDR1 SGHRS, CDR2 YFSETQ. DNA for the CDR3: TGCGCCAGCAGCCGTGGGGACAGGGGGCGAAATCTCCCAGATACGCAGTATTTT. As protein: CASSRGDRGRNLPDTQYF.

This clone is a singleton in its sample. This chain links TRBV6-1 with TRBJ1-1; 10 bases are a match to TRBD1. Per germline, CDR1 MNHNS and CDR2 SASEGT. This CDR3 spans 14 amino acids. The V gene end was trimmed by 4 bases and the J gene end by 2 bases; junction bases not matched to a gene: 1. CDR3 sequence reads: CASSGQGANTEAFF. In DNA form, the CDR3 reads TGTGCCAGCAGTGGACAGGGGGCTAACACTGAAGCTTTCTTT.

The rearrangement links TRBV6-4 to TRBJ2-2; D perhaps matches TRBD1 (6 bases). The CDR3 extends over 14 amino acids. V was trimmed by 6 bases and J by 6 bases, leaving 14 bases between them. Germline CDR1 reads MRHNA; CDR2 reads SNTAGT. CDR3: CASSPTGSSGELFF. The CDR3 coding sequence is TGTGCCAGCAGCCCCACAGGGTCCTCCGGGGAGCTGTTTTTT.

The rearrangement uses TRBV10-3 and TRBJ2-3; D might be TRBD2 (6 bases). Trimming pared 11 bases from V and 0 bases from J, leaving 18 bases between. Germline CDR1 and CDR2: ENHRY and SYGVKD. The CDR3 spans 15 residues. CDR3 in DNA: TGTGCCGCGGGATGGGGGGTCACTAGCACAGATACGCAGTATTTT. Translating gives CAAGWGVTSTDTQYF.

The rearrangement joins TRBV28 to TRBJ2-5, with D maybe TRBD1 (5 bases). V was trimmed by 7 bases and J by 7 bases, leaving 16 bases between them. From germline, CDR1 is MDHEN and CDR2 SYDVKM. The CDR3 is made up of 13 amino acids. As DNA, the CDR3 is TGTGCCAGCACCTCAGACAGAATCGGGACCCAGTACTTC. Its translation is CASTSDRIGTQYF.

The count of this clone is one. The chain couples TRBV6-1 to TRBJ1-5, with D perhaps matching TRBD1 (5 bases). Germline-derived CDR1 and CDR2 are MNHNS and SASEGT. CDR3 length: 13 amino acids. Trimming shortened V by 6 bases and J by 3 bases, and 9 bases separated the two germline ends. The CDR3 nucleotides are TGTGCCAGCAGAAAACAGGACAATCAGCCCCAGCATTTT. It codes for CASRKQDNQPQHF.

The CDR3 sequence is CASSGRGISTDTQYF. The CDR3 bases are TGTGCCAGCAGTGGGCGGGGAATTAGCACAGATACGCAGTATTTT. The J gene is TRBJ2-3, the V gene TRBV2, with D tentatively TRBD2 (6 bases). The germline gives CDR1 SNHLY, CDR2 FYNNEI. Trimming stripped 4 bases from V and 0 bases from J, with 11 bases between. The CDR3 is 15 amino acids.

The rearrangement uses TRBV10-3 and TRBJ2-2; 8 bases align to TRBD2. The CDR3 has 16 residues. CDR1 ENHRY and CDR2 SYGVKD come from the germline V gene. V lost 5 bases to trimming and J lost 2 bases; unmatched junction nucleotides: 7. The DNA for the CDR3 is TGTGCCATCAGTTCATCTAGCGGGCTAAACACCGGGGAGCTGTTTTTT. Translated, it gives CAISSSSGLNTGELFF.